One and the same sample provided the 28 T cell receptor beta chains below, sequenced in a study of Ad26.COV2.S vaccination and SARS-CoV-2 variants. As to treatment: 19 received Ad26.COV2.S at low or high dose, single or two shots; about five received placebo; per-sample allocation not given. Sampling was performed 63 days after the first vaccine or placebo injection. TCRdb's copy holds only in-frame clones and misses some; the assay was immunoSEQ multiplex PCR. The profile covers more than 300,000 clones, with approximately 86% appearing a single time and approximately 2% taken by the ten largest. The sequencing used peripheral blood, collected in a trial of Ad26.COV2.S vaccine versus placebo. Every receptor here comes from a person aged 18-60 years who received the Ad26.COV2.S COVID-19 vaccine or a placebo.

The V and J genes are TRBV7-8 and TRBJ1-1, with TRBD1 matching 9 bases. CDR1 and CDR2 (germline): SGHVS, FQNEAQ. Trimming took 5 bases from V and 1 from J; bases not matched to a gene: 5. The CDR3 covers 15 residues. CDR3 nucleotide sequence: TGTGCCAGCAGCCCGGGACAGGGACCGAACACTGAAGCTTTCTTT. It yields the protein CASSPGQGPNTEAFF.

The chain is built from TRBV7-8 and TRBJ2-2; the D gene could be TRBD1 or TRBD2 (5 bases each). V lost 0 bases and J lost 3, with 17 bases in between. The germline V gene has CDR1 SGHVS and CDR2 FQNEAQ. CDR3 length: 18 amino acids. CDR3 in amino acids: CASSLASGGRGDTGELFF. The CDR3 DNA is TGTGCCAGCAGCTTAGCCTCCGGAGGCCGGGGCGACACCGGGGAGCTGTTTTTT.

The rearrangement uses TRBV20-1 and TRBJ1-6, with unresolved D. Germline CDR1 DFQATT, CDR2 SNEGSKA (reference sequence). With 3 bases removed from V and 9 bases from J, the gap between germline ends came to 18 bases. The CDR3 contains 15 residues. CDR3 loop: CSASSRPEGSSPLHF. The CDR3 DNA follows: TGCAGTGCTAGTTCTCGTCCGGAGGGTAGTTCACCCCTCCACTTT.

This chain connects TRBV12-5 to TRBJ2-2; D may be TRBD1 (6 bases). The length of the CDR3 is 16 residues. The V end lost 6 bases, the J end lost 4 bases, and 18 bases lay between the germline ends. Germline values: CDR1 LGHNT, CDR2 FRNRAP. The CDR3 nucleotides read TGTGCTAGTGGCCCGGACAGAATCGAGTTCACCGGGGAGCTGTTTTTT. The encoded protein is CASGPDRIEFTGELFF.

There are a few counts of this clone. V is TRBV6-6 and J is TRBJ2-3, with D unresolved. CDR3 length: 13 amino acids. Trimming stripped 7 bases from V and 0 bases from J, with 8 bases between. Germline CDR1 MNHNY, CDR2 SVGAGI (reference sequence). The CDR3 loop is CASTGRSTDTQYF. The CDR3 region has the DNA TGTGCCAGCACCGGGCGAAGCACAGATACGCAGTATTTT.

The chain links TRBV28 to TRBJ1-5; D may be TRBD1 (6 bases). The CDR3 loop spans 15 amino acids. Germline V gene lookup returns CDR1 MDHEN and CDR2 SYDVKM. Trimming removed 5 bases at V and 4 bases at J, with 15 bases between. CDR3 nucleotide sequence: TGTGCCAGCAGTGCCCAGGGGAATGGTAATCAGCCCCAGCATTTT. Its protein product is CASSAQGNGNQPQHF.

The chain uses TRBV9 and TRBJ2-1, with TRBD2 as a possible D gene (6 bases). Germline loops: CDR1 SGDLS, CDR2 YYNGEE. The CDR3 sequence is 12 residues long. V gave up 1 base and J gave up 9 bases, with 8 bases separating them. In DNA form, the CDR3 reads TGTGCCAGCAGCGTAACTAGCAGTGAGCAGTTCTTC. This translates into CASSVTSSEQFF.

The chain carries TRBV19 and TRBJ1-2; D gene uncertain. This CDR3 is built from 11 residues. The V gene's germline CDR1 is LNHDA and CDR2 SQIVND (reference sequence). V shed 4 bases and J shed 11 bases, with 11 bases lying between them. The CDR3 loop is CASSKSLEYTF. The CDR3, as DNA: TGTGCCAGTAGTAAAAGTTTGGAGTACACCTTC.

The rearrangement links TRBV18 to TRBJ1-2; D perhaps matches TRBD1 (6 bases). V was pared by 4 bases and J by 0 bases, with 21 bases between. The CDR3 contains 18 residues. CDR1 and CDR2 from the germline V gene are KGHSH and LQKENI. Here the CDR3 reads CASSLAGGHVRANYGYTF. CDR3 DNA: TGTGCCAGCTCACTCGCGGGGGGCCACGTCAGAGCTAACTATGGCTACACCTTC.

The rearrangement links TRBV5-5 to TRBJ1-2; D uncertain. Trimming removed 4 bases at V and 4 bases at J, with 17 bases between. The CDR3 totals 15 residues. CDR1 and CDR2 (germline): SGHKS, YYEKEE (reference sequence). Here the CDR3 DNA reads TGTGCCAGCAGCGGCCTTGGTACGTCGGGCTATGGCTACACCTTC. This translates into CASSGLGTSGYGYTF.

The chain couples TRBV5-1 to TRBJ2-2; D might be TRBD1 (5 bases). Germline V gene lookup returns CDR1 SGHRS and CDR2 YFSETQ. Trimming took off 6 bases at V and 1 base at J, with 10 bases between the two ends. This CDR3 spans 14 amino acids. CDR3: CASKARENTGELFF. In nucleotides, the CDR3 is TGCGCCAGCAAGGCCAGGGAGAACACCGGGGAGCTGTTTTTT.

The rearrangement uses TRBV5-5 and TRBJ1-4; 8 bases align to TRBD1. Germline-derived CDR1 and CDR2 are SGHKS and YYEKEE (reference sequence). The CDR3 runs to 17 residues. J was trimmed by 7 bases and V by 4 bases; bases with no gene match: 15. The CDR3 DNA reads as TGTGCCAGCAGCCGAACACAGGGGGAAATGAAGAGTGAAAAACTGTTTTTT. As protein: CASSRTQGEMKSEKLFF. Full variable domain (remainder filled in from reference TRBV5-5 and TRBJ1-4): DAGVTQSPTHLIKTRGQQVTLRCSPISGHKSVSWYQQVLGQGPQFIFQYYEKEERGRGNFPDRFSARQFPNYSSELNVNALLLGDSALYLCASSRTQGEMKSEKLFFGSGTQLSVL.

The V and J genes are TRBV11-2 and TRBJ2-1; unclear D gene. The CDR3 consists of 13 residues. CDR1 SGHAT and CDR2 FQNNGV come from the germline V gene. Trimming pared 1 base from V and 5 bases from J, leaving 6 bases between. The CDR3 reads CASSLGLDNEQFF. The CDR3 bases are TGTGCCAGCAGCTTAGGGCTAGACAATGAGCAGTTCTTC.

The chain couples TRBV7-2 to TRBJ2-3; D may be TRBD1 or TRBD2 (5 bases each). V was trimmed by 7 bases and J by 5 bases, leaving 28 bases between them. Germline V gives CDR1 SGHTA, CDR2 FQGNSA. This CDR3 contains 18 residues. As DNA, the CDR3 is TGTGCCAGCACCAACACAGTTAGGGGACCTCAATACGGAGATACGCAGTATTTT. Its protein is CASTNTVRGPQYGDTQYF.

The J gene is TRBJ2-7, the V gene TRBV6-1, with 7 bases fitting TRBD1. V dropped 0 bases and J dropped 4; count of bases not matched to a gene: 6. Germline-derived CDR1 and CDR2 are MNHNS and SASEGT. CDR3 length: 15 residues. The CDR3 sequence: CASSEAAGGIYEQYF. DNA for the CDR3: TGTGCCAGCAGTGAAGCGGCAGGGGGAATTTACGAGCAGTACTTC.

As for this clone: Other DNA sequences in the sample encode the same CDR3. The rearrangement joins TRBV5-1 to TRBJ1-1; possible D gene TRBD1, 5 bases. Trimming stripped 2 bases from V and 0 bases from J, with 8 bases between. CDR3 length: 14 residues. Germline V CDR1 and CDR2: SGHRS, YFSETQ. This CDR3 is CASSFRGLNTEAFF. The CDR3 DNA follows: TGCGCCAGCAGCTTTAGGGGCTTGAACACTGAAGCTTTCTTT.

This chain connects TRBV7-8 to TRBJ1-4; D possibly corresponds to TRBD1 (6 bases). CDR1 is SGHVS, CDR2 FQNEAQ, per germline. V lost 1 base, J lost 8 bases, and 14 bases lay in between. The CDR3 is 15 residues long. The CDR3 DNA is TGTGCCAGCAGCTTAGTCGGGGGCTTGGGCGAAAAACTGTTTTTT. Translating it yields CASSLVGGLGEKLFF.

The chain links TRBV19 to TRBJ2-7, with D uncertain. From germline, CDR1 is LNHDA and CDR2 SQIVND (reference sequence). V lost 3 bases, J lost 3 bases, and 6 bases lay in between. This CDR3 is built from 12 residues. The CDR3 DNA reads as TGTGCCAGTAGTATCGGTTTCTACGAGCAGTACTTC. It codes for CASSIGFYEQYF.

CDR3 in amino acids: CASSATVLSGANVLTF. The CDR3 coding sequence is TGTGCCAGCAGCGCGACAGTACTCTCTGGGGCCAACGTCCTGACTTTC. The chain uses TRBV5-4 and TRBJ2-6, with D tentatively TRBD1 (5 bases). The ends were cut back, 4 bases at V and 0 bases at J, with 11 bases in the middle. The CDR3 consists of 16 residues. Germline CDR1 and CDR2: SGHNT and YYREEE (reference sequence).

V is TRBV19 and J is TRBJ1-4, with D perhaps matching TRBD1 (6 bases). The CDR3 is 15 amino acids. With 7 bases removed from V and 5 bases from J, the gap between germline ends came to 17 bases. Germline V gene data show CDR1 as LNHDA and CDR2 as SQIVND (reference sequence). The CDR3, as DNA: TGTGCCAGTAAACCGCCAGGGGCCCGGAATGAAAAACTGTTTTTT. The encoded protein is CASKPPGARNEKLFF.

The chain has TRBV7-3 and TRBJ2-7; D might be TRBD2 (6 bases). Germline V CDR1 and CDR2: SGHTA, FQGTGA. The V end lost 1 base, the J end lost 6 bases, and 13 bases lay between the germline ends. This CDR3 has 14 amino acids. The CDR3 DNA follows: TGTGCCAGCAGCTTAAATTCGAGGGGAGGCGAGCAGTACTTC. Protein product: CASSLNSRGGEQYF.

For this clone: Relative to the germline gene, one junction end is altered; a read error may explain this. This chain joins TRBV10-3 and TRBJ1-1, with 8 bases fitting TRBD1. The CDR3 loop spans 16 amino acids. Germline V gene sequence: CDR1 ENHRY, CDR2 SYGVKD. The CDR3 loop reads CASSPGTGLMNTEAFF. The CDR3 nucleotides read TGTGCCAGCAGTCCCGGGACAGGCCTTATGAACACTGAAGCTTTCTTT.

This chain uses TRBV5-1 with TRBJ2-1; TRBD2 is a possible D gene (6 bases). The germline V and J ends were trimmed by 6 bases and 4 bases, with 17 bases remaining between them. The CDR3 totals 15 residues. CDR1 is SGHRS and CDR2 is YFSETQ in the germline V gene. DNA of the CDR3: TGCGCCAGCACCCCGACGGCTAGCGCTTACAATGAGCAGTTCTTC. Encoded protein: CASTPTASAYNEQFF.

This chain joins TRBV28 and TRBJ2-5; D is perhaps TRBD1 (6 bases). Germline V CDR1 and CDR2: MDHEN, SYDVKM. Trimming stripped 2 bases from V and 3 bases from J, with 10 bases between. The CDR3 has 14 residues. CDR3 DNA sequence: TGTGCCAGCAGTTTACCACAGGGAAAAGAGACCCAGTACTTC. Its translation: CASSLPQGKETQYF.

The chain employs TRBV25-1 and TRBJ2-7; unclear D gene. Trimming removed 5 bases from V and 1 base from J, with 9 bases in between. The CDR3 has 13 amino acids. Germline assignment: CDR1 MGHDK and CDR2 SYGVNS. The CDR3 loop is CASSRLGSYEQYF. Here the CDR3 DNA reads TGTGCCAGCAGTCGACTGGGATCCTACGAGCAGTACTTC.

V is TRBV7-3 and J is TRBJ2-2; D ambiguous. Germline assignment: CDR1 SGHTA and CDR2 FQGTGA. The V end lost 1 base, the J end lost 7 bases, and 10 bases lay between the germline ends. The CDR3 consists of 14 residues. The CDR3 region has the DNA TGTGCCAGCAGCTTAAGTCCGAGAAGCGGGGAGCTGTTTTTT. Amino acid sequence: CASSLSPRSGELFF.

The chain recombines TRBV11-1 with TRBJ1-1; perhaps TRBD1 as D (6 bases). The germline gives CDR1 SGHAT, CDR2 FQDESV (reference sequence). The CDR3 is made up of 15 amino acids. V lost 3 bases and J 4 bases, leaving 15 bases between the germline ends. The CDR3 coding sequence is TGTGCCAGCAGCTTCGGAGCCAGGGGAGGCACTGAAGCTTTCTTT. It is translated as CASSFGARGGTEAFF.

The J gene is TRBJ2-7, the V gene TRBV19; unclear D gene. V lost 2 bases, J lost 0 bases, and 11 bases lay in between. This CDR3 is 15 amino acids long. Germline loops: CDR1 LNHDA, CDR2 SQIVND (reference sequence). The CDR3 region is CASSISASSSYEQYF. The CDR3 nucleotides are TGTGCCAGTAGTATATCGGCGTCCAGCTCCTACGAGCAGTACTTC. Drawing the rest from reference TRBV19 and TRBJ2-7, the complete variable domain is DGGITQSPKYLFRKEGQNVTLSCEQNLNHDAMYWYRQDPGQGLRLIYYSQIVNDFQKGDIAEGYSVSREKKESFPLTVTSAQKNPTAFYLCASSISASSSYEQYFGPGTRLTVT.